This TCR beta chain derives from a study of blood T cells in healthy people across ages. This clonotype occurred a few times. The CDR3 consists of 13 residues. Trimming stripped 6 bases from V and 3 bases from J, with 12 bases between. A sample-barcoded 5' primer and a J-beta primer mix were used in a second PCR of about 7 to 12 cycles. The template-switch adaptor was a 5' adaptor with 12 random nucleotides. It tagged each cDNA molecule. TCRdb redid the calling of the 5' RACE reads with MiXCR, one entry per CDR3 protein. The sample holds over a million distinct CDR3 sequences, approximately 39% seen once. Researchers report isolating at least 7 million PBMCs per sample.

Sequencing input: blood. The receptor comes from a young woman in good health. The V call is TRBV12-3 or TRBV12-4, the J call TRBJ2-7; D remains unclear. The DNA for the CDR3 is TGTGCCAGCAGCCTGTACATGGACTACGAGCAGTACTTC. This codes for CASSLYMDYEQYF.